These T cell receptor beta chains were read from a single sample in a study of metastatic and nonmetastatic thyroid tumors. Using MiXCR, TCRdb re-called clones from the PCR reads. The table shows 30,000 to 40,000 clones, with under 25% occurring only once. Sequenced: blood. The receptors shown here come from a female donor with papillary thyroid cancer or a benign thyroid nodule (not recorded which). Some clones in this sample may be carry-over from other donors' samples. CDR3s include the opening cysteine and the closing phenylalanine or tryptophan. Each record gives: clone size, V gene, D gene, J gene, CDR3 DNA, CDR3 protein. A D gene is named only where the DNA matches it firmly. Not every row has a clone size; where given, it reads once, few, many or a size class.

clone_size: NA; v_call: TRBV28; d_call: NA; j_call: TRBJ2-2; cdr3_nt: TGTGCCAGCAGGCAAAACACCGGGGAGCTGTTTTTT; cdr3_aa: CASRQNTGELFF
clone_size: many; v_call: TRBV11-2; d_call: NA; j_call: TRBJ2-7; cdr3_nt: TGTGCCAGCAGTCCGAGGGGACGGGACGAGCAGTACTTC; cdr3_aa: CASSPRGRDEQYF
clone_size: NA; v_call: TRBV28; d_call: NA; j_call: TRBJ1-3; cdr3_nt: TGTGCCAGCAACGAAGGGTCCAGGGCGCTCGGAAACACCATATATTTT; cdr3_aa: CASNEGSRALGNTIYF
clone_size: few; v_call: TRBV24-1; d_call: NA; j_call: TRBJ2-1; cdr3_nt: TGTGCCACCAGTGGGGGGACCTTTTTCAATGAGCAGTTCTTC; cdr3_aa: CATSGGTFFNEQFF
clone_size: few; v_call: TRBV6-2/TRBV6-3; d_call: TRBD2; j_call: TRBJ2-1; cdr3_nt: TGTGCCAGCAGTTACTCGCGGGGGGGACTAGCGGGAAGGAATGAGCAGTTCTTC; cdr3_aa: CASSYSRGGLAGRNEQFF
clone_size: many; v_call: TRBV20-1; d_call: NA; j_call: TRBJ1-2; cdr3_nt: TGCAGTGCTAGAGTTCAGGGCCTCGATGGCTACACCTTC; cdr3_aa: CSARVQGLDGYTF
clone_size: many; v_call: TRBV5-1; d_call: NA; j_call: TRBJ1-6; cdr3_nt: TGCGCCAGCAGCTTGGTTGGTGGGGAAAATAATTCACCCCTCCACTTT; cdr3_aa: CASSLVGGENNSPLHF
clone_size: many; v_call: TRBV7-3; d_call: NA; j_call: TRBJ2-2; cdr3_nt: TGTGCCAGCAGCTTAAGCCCGGGGGTGTGGCAAAACACCGGGGAGCTGTTTTTT; cdr3_aa: CASSLSPGVWQNTGELFF
clone_size: many; v_call: TRBV11-1; d_call: NA; j_call: TRBJ2-5; cdr3_nt: TGTGCCAGCAGCTTACATAGCAGGGGGGTTTGGAGAGAGACCCAGTACTTC; cdr3_aa: CASSLHSRGVWRETQYF
clone_size: many; v_call: TRBV13; d_call: TRBD1; j_call: TRBJ2-7; cdr3_nt: TGTGCCAGCAGCTTAAGCCGGGACAGTTATTCCTACGAGCAGTACTTC; cdr3_aa: CASSLSRDSYSYEQYF
clone_size: many; v_call: TRBV7-8; d_call: TRBD1; j_call: TRBJ1-5; cdr3_nt: TGTGCCAGCAGCCCCGGACAGGGTGCTCAGCCCCAGCATTTT; cdr3_aa: CASSPGQGAQPQHF
clone_size: many; v_call: TRBV7-9; d_call: NA; j_call: TRBJ2-2; cdr3_nt: TGTGCCAGCAGCTTATTTGGAGGGCGAACCGGGGAGCTGTTTTTT; cdr3_aa: CASSLFGGRTGELFF
clone_size: many; v_call: TRBV12-3/TRBV12-4; d_call: TRBD1; j_call: TRBJ2-1; cdr3_nt: TGTGCCAGCAGACACATCCCGGGACAGGCTGGCAATGAGCAGTTCTTC; cdr3_aa: CASRHIPGQAGNEQFF
clone_size: few; v_call: TRBV27; d_call: NA; j_call: TRBJ2-7; cdr3_nt: TGTGCCAGCAGTTTGGGCTACGAGCAGTACTTC; cdr3_aa: CASSLGYEQYF
clone_size: many; v_call: TRBV18; d_call: NA; j_call: TRBJ1-5; cdr3_nt: TGTGCCAGCTCACCAGTAGATCAAGGGGGGCCCCAGCATTTT; cdr3_aa: CASSPVDQGGPQHF
clone_size: many; v_call: TRBV24-1; d_call: NA; j_call: TRBJ1-1; cdr3_nt: TGTGCCACCCCCTCGGGGGCGGATTGTCGCACTGAAGCTTTCTTT; cdr3_aa: CATPSGADCRTEAFF
clone_size: few; v_call: TRBV27; d_call: NA; j_call: TRBJ1-1; cdr3_nt: TGTGCCAGCATCCCATCCCTGGGGGGGATGAACACTGAAGCTTTCTTT; cdr3_aa: CASIPSLGGMNTEAFF
clone_size: NA; v_call: TRBV6-2/TRBV6-3; d_call: NA; j_call: TRBJ1-2; cdr3_nt: TGTGCCAGCAGTTACTCGTGGGGCTACACCTTC; cdr3_aa: CASSYSWGYTF
clone_size: many; v_call: TRBV7-2; d_call: NA; j_call: TRBJ1-5; cdr3_nt: TGTGCCAGCAGCCCCCGGGGGGGGGATACGTGGAGCCAGCATTTT; cdr3_aa: CASSPRGGDTWSQHF
clone_size: few; v_call: TRBV6-5; d_call: TRBD2; j_call: TRBJ2-3; cdr3_nt: TGTGCCAGCAGCCGCCGGTTGGCTAGCGGGGGCCCGGCGGATACGCAGTATTTT; cdr3_aa: CASSRRLASGGPADTQYF
clone_size: NA; v_call: TRBV30; d_call: TRBD1; j_call: TRBJ2-1; cdr3_nt: TGTGCCTGGAGACGGGACAGCAAGAATGAGCAGTTCTTC; cdr3_aa: CAWRRDSKNEQFF
clone_size: few; v_call: TRBV6-2/TRBV6-3; d_call: TRBD2; j_call: TRBJ2-7; cdr3_nt: TGTGCCAGCAGTTACGTGGGGACTAGCGACTCCGAGCAGTACTTC; cdr3_aa: CASSYVGTSDSEQYF
clone_size: many; v_call: TRBV20-1; d_call: NA; j_call: TRBJ1-1; cdr3_nt: TGCAGTGCTCCCCGAACTGGTGGGTTTTTGGGTGAAGCTTTCTTT; cdr3_aa: CSAPRTGGFLGEAFF
clone_size: NA; v_call: TRBV4-3; d_call: NA; j_call: TRBJ1-6; cdr3_nt: TGCGCCAGCAGCCAAGTACTTACAGGGACCGCACCCCTCCACTTT; cdr3_aa: CASSQVLTGTAPLHF
clone_size: many; v_call: TRBV9; d_call: TRBD1; j_call: TRBJ2-3; cdr3_nt: TGTGCCAGCAGCGCTTACAGGGGCGCCACAGATACGCAGTATTTT; cdr3_aa: CASSAYRGATDTQYF
clone_size: many; v_call: TRBV6-1; d_call: NA; j_call: TRBJ1-2; cdr3_nt: TGTGCCAGCAGTTCCGTGGAAGGCTACACCTTC; cdr3_aa: CASSSVEGYTF
clone_size: many; v_call: TRBV10-3; d_call: TRBD2; j_call: TRBJ2-1; cdr3_nt: TGTGCCATCAGTAGTGGGCTAGCGGGGGACGATGAGCAGTTCTTC; cdr3_aa: CAISSGLAGDDEQFF
clone_size: few; v_call: TRBV6-1; d_call: TRBD2; j_call: TRBJ2-7; cdr3_nt: TGTGCCAGCAGGACGGGAGGGGGAAGCTCCTACGAGCAGTACTTC; cdr3_aa: CASRTGGGSSYEQYF
clone_size: many; v_call: TRBV6-1; d_call: NA; j_call: TRBJ2-2; cdr3_nt: TGTGCCAGCAGGGGGACAACCGAAGAGAGGGAGCTGTTTTTT; cdr3_aa: CASRGTTEERELFF
clone_size: few; v_call: TRBV28; d_call: NA; j_call: TRBJ2-7; cdr3_nt: TGTGCCACACATACGAGATCGGAGCAGTACTTC; cdr3_aa: CATHTRSEQYF
clone_size: NA; v_call: TRBV29-1; d_call: TRBD2; j_call: TRBJ2-1; cdr3_nt: TGCAGCGTTGAAGGACTAGCGGGAGATAGGTCCTACAATGAGCAGTTCTTC; cdr3_aa: CSVEGLAGDRSYNEQFF
clone_size: many; v_call: TRBV9; d_call: NA; j_call: TRBJ2-1; cdr3_nt: TGTGCCAGCGCTAGAGGACAGTCCGGGGCTGAGCAGTTCTTC; cdr3_aa: CASARGQSGAEQFF
clone_size: many; v_call: TRBV19; d_call: NA; j_call: TRBJ2-1; cdr3_nt: TGTGCCAGTAGTACAGGGGACACCACATACAATGAGCAGTTCTTC; cdr3_aa: CASSTGDTTYNEQFF
clone_size: medium-sized; v_call: TRBV12-3/TRBV12-4; d_call: TRBD1; j_call: TRBJ1-6; cdr3_nt: TGTGCCAGCAGTCGACAGGGGGGACACTCACCCCTCCACTTT; cdr3_aa: CASSRQGGHSPLHF
clone_size: few; v_call: TRBV6-1; d_call: TRBD1; j_call: TRBJ1-2; cdr3_nt: TGTGCCAGCAGCGTAACAGGGGGAGCTAACTATGGCTACACCTTC; cdr3_aa: CASSVTGGANYGYTF
clone_size: NA; v_call: TRBV6-1; d_call: NA; j_call: TRBJ2-3; cdr3_nt: TGTGCCAGCAGTGAGGAAACCGGTAGCTGGGATACGCAGTATTTT; cdr3_aa: CASSEETGSWDTQYF
clone_size: few; v_call: TRBV28; d_call: NA; j_call: TRBJ1-5; cdr3_nt: TGTGCCAGCAGCGGGGGGGGTAGCAATCAGCCCCAGCATTTT; cdr3_aa: CASSGGGSNQPQHF